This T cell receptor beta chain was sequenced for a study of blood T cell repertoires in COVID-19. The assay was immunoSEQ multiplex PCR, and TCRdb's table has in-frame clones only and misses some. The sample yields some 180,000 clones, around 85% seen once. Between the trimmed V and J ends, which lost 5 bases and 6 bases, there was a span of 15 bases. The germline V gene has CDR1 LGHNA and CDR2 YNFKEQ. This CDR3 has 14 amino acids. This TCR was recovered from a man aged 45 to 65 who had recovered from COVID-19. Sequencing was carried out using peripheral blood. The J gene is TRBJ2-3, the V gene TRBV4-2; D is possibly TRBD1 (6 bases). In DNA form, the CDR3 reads TGTGCCAGCAGCGCTCAACAGGGATGGGATACGCAGTATTTT. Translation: CASSAQQGWDTQYF.